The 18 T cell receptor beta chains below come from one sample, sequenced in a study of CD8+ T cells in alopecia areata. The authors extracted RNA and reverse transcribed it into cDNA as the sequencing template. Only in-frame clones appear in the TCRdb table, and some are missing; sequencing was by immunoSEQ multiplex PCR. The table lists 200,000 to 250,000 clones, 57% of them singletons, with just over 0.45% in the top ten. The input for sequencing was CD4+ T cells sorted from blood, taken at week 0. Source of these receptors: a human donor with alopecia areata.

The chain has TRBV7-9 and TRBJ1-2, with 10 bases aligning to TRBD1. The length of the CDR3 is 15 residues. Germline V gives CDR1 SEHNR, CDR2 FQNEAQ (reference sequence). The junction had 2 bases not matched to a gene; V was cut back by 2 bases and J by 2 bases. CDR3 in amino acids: CASSLWDRGNYGYTF. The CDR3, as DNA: TGTGCCAGCAGCTTATGGGACAGGGGAAACTATGGCTACACCTTC.

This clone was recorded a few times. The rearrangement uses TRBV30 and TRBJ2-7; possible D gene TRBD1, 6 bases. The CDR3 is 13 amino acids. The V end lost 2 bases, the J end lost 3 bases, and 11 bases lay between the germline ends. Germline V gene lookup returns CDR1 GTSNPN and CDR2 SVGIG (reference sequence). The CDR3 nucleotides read TGTGCCTGGAGTTTGGGGGCGGGCTACGAGCAGTACTTC. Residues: CAWSLGAGYEQYF.

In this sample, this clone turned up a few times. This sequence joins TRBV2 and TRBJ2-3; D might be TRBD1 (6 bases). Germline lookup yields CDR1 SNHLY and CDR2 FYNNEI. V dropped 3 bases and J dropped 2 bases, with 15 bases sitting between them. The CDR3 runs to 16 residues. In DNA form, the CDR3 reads TGTGCCAGCAGTGATGTTTCGGACAGACTCACAGATACGCAGTATTTT. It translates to CASSDVSDRLTDTQYF.

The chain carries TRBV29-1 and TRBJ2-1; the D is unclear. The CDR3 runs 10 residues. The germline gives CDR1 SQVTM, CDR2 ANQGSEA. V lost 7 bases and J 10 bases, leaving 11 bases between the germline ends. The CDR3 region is CSGLLTEQFF. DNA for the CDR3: TGCAGCGGGCTCCTGACGGAGCAGTTCTTC.

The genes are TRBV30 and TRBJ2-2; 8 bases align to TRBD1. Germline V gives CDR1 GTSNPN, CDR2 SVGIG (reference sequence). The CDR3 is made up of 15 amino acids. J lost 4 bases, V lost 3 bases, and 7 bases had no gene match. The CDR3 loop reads CAWRGGTGITGELFF. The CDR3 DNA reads TGTGCCTGGAGAGGGGGGACAGGTATCACCGGGGAGCTGTTTTTT.

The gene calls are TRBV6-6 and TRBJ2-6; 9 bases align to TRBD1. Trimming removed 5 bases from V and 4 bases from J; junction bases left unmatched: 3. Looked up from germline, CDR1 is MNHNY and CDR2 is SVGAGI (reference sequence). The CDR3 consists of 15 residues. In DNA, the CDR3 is TGTGCCAGCAGTCTACAGGGGGCCGGGGCCAACGTCCTGACTTTC. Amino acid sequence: CASSLQGAGANVLTF.

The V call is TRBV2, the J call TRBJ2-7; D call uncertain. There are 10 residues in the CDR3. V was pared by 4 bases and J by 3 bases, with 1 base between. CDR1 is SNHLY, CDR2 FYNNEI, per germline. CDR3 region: CASSGYEQYF. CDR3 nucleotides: TGTGCCAGCAGTGGCTACGAGCAGTACTTC.

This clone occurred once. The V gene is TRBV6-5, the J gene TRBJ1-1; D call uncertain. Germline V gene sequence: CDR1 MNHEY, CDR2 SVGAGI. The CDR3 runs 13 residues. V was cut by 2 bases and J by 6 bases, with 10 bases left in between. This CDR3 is CASSYTGSAEAFF. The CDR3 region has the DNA TGTGCCAGCAGTTACACGGGGAGCGCTGAAGCTTTCTTT.

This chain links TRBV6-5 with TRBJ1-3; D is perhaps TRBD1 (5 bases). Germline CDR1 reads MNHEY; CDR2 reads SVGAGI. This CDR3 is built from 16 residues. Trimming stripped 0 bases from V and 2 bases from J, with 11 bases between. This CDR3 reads CASSYSGRAAGNTIYF. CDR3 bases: TGTGCCAGCAGTTACTCCGGCAGGGCGGCTGGAAACACCATATATTTT.

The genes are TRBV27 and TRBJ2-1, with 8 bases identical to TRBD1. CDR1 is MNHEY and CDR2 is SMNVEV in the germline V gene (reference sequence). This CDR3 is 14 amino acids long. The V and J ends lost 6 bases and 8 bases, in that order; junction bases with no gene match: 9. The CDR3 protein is CASRRTGQVDEQFF. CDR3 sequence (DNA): TGTGCCAGCAGACGGACGGGACAGGTGGATGAGCAGTTCTTC.

For the CDR3, the DNA is TGCGCCAGCAGACCAACTAGCGGGGAAGAGACCCAGTACTTC. This translates into CASRPTSGEETQYF. The V and J genes are TRBV5-1 and TRBJ2-5, with 10 bases aligning to TRBD2. From germline, CDR1 is SGHRS and CDR2 YFSETQ. V shed 5 bases, J shed 3 bases, and the junction held 4 bases outside the gene matches. There are 14 residues in the CDR3.

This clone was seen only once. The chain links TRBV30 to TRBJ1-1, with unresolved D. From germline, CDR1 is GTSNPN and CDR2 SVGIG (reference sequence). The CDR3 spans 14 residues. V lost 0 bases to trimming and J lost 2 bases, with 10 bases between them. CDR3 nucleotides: TGTGCCTGGAGTGTACCGATCCCCAACACTGAAGCTTTCTTT. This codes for CAWSVPIPNTEAFF.

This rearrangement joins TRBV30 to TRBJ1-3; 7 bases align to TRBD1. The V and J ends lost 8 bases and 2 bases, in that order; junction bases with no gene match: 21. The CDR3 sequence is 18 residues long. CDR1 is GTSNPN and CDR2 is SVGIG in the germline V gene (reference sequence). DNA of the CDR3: TGTGCCGTCTCATCGGGACAGAACTCCTTTTCTCCTGGAAACACCATATATTTT. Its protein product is CAVSSGQNSFSPGNTIYF.

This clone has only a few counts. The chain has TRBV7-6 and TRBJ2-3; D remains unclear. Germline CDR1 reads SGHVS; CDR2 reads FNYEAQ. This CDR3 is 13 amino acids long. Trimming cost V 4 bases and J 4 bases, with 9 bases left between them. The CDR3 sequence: CASSSGRSDTQYF. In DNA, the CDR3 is TGTGCCAGCAGCTCTGGTCGGTCAGATACGCAGTATTTT.

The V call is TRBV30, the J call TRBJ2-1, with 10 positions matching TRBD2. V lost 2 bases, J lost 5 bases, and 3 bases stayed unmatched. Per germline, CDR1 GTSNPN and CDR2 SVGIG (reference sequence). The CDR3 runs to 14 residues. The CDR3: CAWSRGLADNEQFF. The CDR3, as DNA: TGTGCCTGGAGTCGTGGACTAGCGGACAATGAGCAGTTCTTC.

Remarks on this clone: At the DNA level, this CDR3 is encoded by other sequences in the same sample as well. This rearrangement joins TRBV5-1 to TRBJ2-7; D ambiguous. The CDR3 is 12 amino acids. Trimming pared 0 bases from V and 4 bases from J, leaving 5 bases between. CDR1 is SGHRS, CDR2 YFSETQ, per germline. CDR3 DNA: TGCGCCAGCAGCTTGGACCAGTACGAGCAGTACTTC. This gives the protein CASSLDQYEQYF.

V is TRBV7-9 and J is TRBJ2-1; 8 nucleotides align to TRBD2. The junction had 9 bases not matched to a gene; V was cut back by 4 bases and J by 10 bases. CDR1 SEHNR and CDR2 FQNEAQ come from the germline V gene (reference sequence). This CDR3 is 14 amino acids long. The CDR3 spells CASSWNVRTSEQFF. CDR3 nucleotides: TGTGCCAGCAGCTGGAACGTTAGGACTAGCGAGCAGTTCTTC.

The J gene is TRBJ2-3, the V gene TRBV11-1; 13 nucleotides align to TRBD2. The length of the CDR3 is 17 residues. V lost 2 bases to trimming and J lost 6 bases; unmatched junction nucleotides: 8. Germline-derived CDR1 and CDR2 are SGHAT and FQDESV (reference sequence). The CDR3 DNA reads TGTGCCAGCAGCTTACGGGGACTAGCGGGATCCGGGGATACGCAGTATTTT. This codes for CASSLRGLAGSGDTQYF. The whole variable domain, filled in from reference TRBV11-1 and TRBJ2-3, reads EAEVAQSPRYKITEKSQAVAFWCDPISGHATLYWYRQILGQGPELLVQFQDESVVDDSQLPKDRFSAERLKGVDSTLKIQPAELGDSAMYLCASSLRGLAGSGDTQYFGPGTRLTVL.